Listed here are 6 T cell receptor beta chains from one sample, sequenced in a study of T-cell reconstitution after alpha-beta-depleted transplantation in children (dated by TCRdb to about 2016). The library was generated by PCR. These reads were obtained on an Illumina HiSeq 2500. TCR libraries were prepared with molecular barcoding, using unique molecular identifiers to normalize TCRbeta repertoire quantification. TCRdb itself trimmed the public reads at Q25 with fastp, ran MiXCR and retained productive beta chains. Every distinct CDR3 protein forms one entry, paired with its most common genes and DNA. A total of around 250,000 distinct CDR3 sequences appear in this sample, approximately 9.8% of them only once. Around 9.1% of the sample rests with the top ten. The material was PBMCs from the stem cell graft donor, obtained from the stem cell graft. The receptors were gathered from a human donor who donated a stem cell graft to a child with SCID.

V usage is TRBV2 and J usage is TRBJ1-6, with 9 bases lining up with TRBD1. J lost 11 bases, V lost 11 bases, and 10 bases had no gene match. This CDR3 has 13 residues. The V gene's germline CDR1 is SNHLY and CDR2 FYNNEI. The chain's CDR3 is CAGHRGRVPPLHF. In DNA form, the CDR3 reads TGTGCCGGCCACAGGGGGCGAGTGCCACCCCTCCACTTT.

This clonotype was observed at least ten times. The V gene is TRBV9, the J gene TRBJ1-6; D not resolved. CDR3 length equals 12 residues. Looked up from germline, CDR1 is SGDLS and CDR2 is YYNGEE. V lost 4 bases to trimming and J lost 9 bases, with 8 bases between them. The CDR3 DNA sequence: TGTGCCAGCAGCCGAGGGCGTTCACCCCTCCACTTT. It specifies CASSRGRSPLHF.

The gene calls are TRBV10-3 and TRBJ2-5, with TRBD2 matching over 8 bases. The germline V gene encodes CDR1 ENHRY and CDR2 SYGVKD. V dropped 10 bases and J dropped 1; count of bases not matched to a gene: 5. The CDR3 consists of 13 residues. CDR3 sequence: CATVSGIQETQYF. The DNA for the CDR3 is TGTGCCACCGTTAGCGGGATCCAAGAGACCCAGTACTTC.

A few counts support this clonotype. The chain carries TRBV3-1 and TRBJ2-7, with 10 bases matching TRBD1. J was trimmed by 2 bases and V by 4 bases; bases with no gene match: 11. Germline V gene data show CDR1 as LGHDT and CDR2 as YNNKEL (reference sequence). The CDR3 contains 17 residues. The DNA of the CDR3 is TGTGCCAGCAGCCCAGGGACAGGGGAGAAGCGGGCCTACGAGCAGTACTTC. Residues: CASSPGTGEKRAYEQYF.

This clonotype was picked up many times. This chain uses TRBV5-1 with TRBJ2-7; D unclear. There are 14 residues in the CDR3. Trimming pared 1 base from V and 6 bases from J, leaving 14 bases between. Germline V CDR1 and CDR2: SGHRS, YFSETQ. The CDR3 reads CASSLNGDRSEQYF. CDR3 in DNA: TGCGCCAGCAGCTTGAATGGGGATAGGAGCGAGCAGTACTTC.

This clonotype was recorded a few times. V and J are TRBV7-7 and TRBJ2-2, with TRBD2 matching 8 bases. Germline V lookup: CDR1 SSHAT, CDR2 FNYEAQ (reference sequence). This CDR3 is 15 amino acids long. The V segment lost 6 bases and the J segment 3 bases; nucleotides outside the gene matches: 6. CDR3 bases: TGTGCCAGCAGTCCCCCCGGGGGGGACACCGGGGAGCTGTTTTTT. This translates into CASSPPGGDTGELFF.